The sequence of this T cell receptor beta chain was determined in a study of radiation and T cells in renal cell carcinoma. General study findings and limits: Pretreatment tumor biopsies were lacking, so baseline clonotypes are unknown.

Concerning this clone itself: What it binds is not known.

Assay used: immunoSEQ multiplex PCR; TCRdb lists only in-frame clones, some missing. Counted here are fewer than 80,000 clones, over 80% occurring once; the ten biggest clones make up 2.4%. The germline V and J ends were trimmed by 7 bases and 0 bases, with 9 bases remaining between them. Per the germline V gene, CDR1 is LNHDA and CDR2 is SQIVND (reference sequence). The CDR3 loop spans 13 amino acids. Time point reported: blood 4 weeks post-SBRT, at nephrectomy. Indicated treatment: 15 Gy SBRT to primary tumor, nephrectomy 4 weeks later. Nephrectomy followed 15 Gy stereotactic body radiation by 4 weeks. This renal cell carcinoma was of the clear cell type.

This rearrangement joins TRBV19 to TRBJ1-1; no clear D. Sample: blood, taken from a patient whose treatment included radiotherapy and nephrectomy. The sequence derives from a woman aged 55-70 years with renal cell carcinoma. The CDR3 DNA follows: TGTGCCAGTAACGGCAGGATGAACACTGAAGCTTTCTTT. Its translation is CASNGRMNTEAFF.